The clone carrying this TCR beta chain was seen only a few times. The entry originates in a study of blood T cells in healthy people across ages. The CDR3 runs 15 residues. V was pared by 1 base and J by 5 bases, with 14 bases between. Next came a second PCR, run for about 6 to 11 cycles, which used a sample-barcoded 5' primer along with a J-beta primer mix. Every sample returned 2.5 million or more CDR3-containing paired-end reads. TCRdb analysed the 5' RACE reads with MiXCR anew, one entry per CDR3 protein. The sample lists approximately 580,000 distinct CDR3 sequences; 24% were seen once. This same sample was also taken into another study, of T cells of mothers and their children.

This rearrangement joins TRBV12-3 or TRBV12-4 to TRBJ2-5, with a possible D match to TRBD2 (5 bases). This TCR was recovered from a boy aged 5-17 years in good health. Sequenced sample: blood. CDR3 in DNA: TGTGCCAGCAGTTTAGTGGCGGGCACTGGGGAGACCCAGTACTTC. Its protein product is CASSLVAGTGETQYF.